Sequencing of this TCR beta chain was carried out in a study of radiotherapy plus CTLA-4 blockade in lung cancer. At the level of the study: Objective responses were documented in approximately 18% of patients, with disease control in about 29%. Study outcomes and limitations: Radiotherapy plus ipilimumab was followed by expansion in blood of tumor-derived TCR clones.

Sequenced by immunoSEQ multiplex PCR; TCRdb stores in-frame clones only, minus some. Here the sample spans 50,000 to 65,000 clones, 82% being singletons. Of note for this clone: The target antigen is unknown.

Germline V gene lookup returns CDR1 SGHVS and CDR2 FQNEAQ. The CDR3 is 17 amino acids. V was clipped by 2 bases and J by 1 base, with 16 bases between them. Focal radiation was given together with CTLA-4 blockade (ipilimumab) to patients with chemo-refractory metastatic non-small-cell lung cancer. Sequences were derived from peripheral blood, sampled from a patient treated with radiotherapy plus ipilimumab. The sequence derives from a human donor with non-small cell lung cancer whose response to radiotherapy plus ipilimumab could not be evaluated. The genes are TRBV7-8 and TRBJ2-3; a weak D match, TRBD1 (6 bases). The CDR3 region is CASSLQTGYGRTDTQYF. The CDR3 DNA reads TGTGCCAGCAGCTTACAAACAGGGTACGGACGCACAGATACGCAGTATTTT. Together with reference TRBV7-8 and TRBJ2-3, the CDR3 gives the full variable domain: GAGVSQSPRYKVAKRGQDVALRCDPISGHVSLFWYQQALGQGPEFLTYFQNEAQLDKSGLPSDRFFAERPEGSVSTLKIQRTQQEDSAVYLCASSLQTGYGRTDTQYFGPGTRLTVL.